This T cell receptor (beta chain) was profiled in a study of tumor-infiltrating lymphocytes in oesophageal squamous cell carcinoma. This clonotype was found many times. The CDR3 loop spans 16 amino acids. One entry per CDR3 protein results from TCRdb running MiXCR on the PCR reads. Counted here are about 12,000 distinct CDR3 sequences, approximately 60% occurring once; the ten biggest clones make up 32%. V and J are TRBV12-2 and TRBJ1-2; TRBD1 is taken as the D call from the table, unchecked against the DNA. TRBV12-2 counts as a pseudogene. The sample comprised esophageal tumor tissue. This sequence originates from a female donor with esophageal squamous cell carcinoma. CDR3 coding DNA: TGTGCCACCGTTGGGGGGCGGGACTTCGTTAACTATGGCTACACCTTC. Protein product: CATVGGRDFVNYGYTF.